This T cell receptor beta chain was sequenced in a study of blood T cell repertoires in COVID-19. Study summary: The study drew acute and convalescent COVID-19 samples from the United States, Italy and Spain. Sources were T cells, B-cell-depleted T cells, or PBMCs; the material itself was cDNA or gDNA.

Seattle participants joined during active infection and were tracked over time. In the original processing: Researchers report that nucleated cell counts were estimated from reference gene primer amplification. Here immunoSEQ multiplex PCR was the method, and the copy in TCRdb shows in-frame clones only, minus some. V and J calls and clone size are as listed in that table; D and trimming were resolved from the DNA. The repertoire holds some 350,000 clones, around 92% seen once, with 3% in the top ten. This CDR3 is 14 amino acids long. The germline V gene has CDR1 SGDLS and CDR2 YYNGEE. Deletions cut 3 bases from V and 4 bases from J, with 11 bases between.

The chain employs TRBV9 and TRBJ1-5, with a possible D match to TRBD1 (5 bases). The sequencing input was peripheral blood. This receptor was taken from a woman aged 30 to 39 with COVID-19, enrolled during active disease. CDR3 sequence: CASSERDSNQPQHF. The CDR3 DNA follows: TGTGCCAGCAGCGAGAGAGACAGTAATCAGCCCCAGCATTTT.